This T cell receptor (beta chain) comes out of a study of blood T cell repertoires in COVID-19 (dated by TCRdb to between 2020 and 2021). Regarding the complete study: The collaborator samples originated in the United States, Italy and Spain and spanned the acute and convalescent phases of COVID-19. The prospective study material was composed of cDNA or gDNA derived from T cells, B-cell-depleted T cells, or PBMCs. The dataset comprised deeply sampled blood TCRbeta repertoires from subjects exposed to, actively infected with, or recovered from COVID-19. The repertoires were released in a freely available public database meant as a resource for research on the immune response to SARS-CoV-2. The samples were drawn from two sources: the first 160 participants of the ongoing ImmuneRACE study, and 1,254 subjects contributed by 6 global collaborators. The sample metadata nearly always contained a de-identified subject ID, COVID-19 status, age in years and sex. Where HLA class I and class II types were available, the types were taken from metadata supplied by the sample provider, not from assay-based typing.

TCRbeta CDR3 regions were amplified from genomic DNA by means of the immunoSEQ Assay, a bias-controlled multiplex PCR. The authors' pipeline ran thus. The number of nucleated cells in each sample was estimated by amplification of reference gene primers within the assay. To quantify the absolute abundance of each unique TCRbeta CDR3 rearrangement, sequence reads were collapsed and filtered. Productive Simpson clonality was computed per sample as the square root of Simpson's diversity index over productive rearrangements. TCRdb stores this immuneACCESS table with in-frame sequences only. Part of the clones is absent; in the studies checked, under half of the shortfall reflects unresolved V genes, and no reason is known for the rest. V and J calls and clone size are copied from that table; D and trimming were computed from the DNA. For this sample the table gives 100,000 to 150,000 clones, of which more than 60% were detected only once. Around 6.6% of the sample rests with the top ten.

Here is what the overall study found, with its caveats: How much clinical and demographic metadata was included differed by source and by participant, and the metadata was provided uncurated.

Cut back by 5 bases and 15 bases, the V and J ends lie 14 bases apart. CDR1 and CDR2 are read off the germline V gene as MNHEY and SVGAGI. Measured from the cysteine to the phenylalanine, the CDR3 is 11 residues long. The kept DNA is CDR3 alone, 33 bases in frame from the first base. Turning to this clone: Its antigen remains undetermined. No qualities accompany the bases; no much larger clone lies one base away.

Collaborating institutions collected whole blood in K2EDTA tubes following their own protocols. For TCRbeta analysis, collaborators shipped samples in one of three forms: frozen whole blood, isolated PBMCs, or DNA extracted from either of those sample types. The rearrangement joined TRBV6-5 to TRBJ2-1; the D gene is perhaps TRBD2, from 6 matching bases. The clonotype was recovered from a man in his sixties or seventies with acute or convalescent COVID-19. The sample consisted of peripheral blood. The CDR3: CASSKEGKRFF. The sequenced DNA: TGTGCCAGCAGTAAGGAGGGCAAAAGGTTCTTC.